These 6 T cell receptor beta chains were sequenced from one sample in a study of beta chain features in type 1 diabetes. Expressed TCRB transcripts were sequenced because the isolated RNA had all been reverse transcribed beforehand. Here immunoSEQ multiplex PCR was the method, and the copy in TCRdb shows in-frame clones only, minus some. The sample lists hundreds of thousands of clones, roughly 13% occurring once. Sequencing was done on a sample of naive CD4+ T cells from blood. The origin of the receptors is a man aged 18 to 30 in good health.

The chain recombines TRBV5-1 with TRBJ2-3, with a possible D match to TRBD2 (6 bases). This CDR3 is 15 amino acids long. Trimming took off 4 bases at V and 1 base at J, with 13 bases between the two ends. CDR1 and CDR2 (germline): SGHRS, YFSETQ. The CDR3 sequence: CASSPGLGGTDTQYF. In DNA form, the CDR3 reads TGCGCCAGCAGCCCGGGACTTGGGGGCACAGATACGCAGTATTTT.

This clone was seen a handful of times. CDR3 in DNA: TGTGCCAGCAGCCGACCCCCGGGAGAGGTCGGGGAGCAGTTCTTC. This translates into CASSRPPGEVGEQFF. This chain joins TRBV7-2 and TRBJ2-1, with D possibly being TRBD2 (6 bases). The CDR3 runs 15 residues. Germline-derived CDR1 and CDR2 are SGHTA and FQGNSA. The germline V and J ends were trimmed by 5 bases and 10 bases, with 21 bases remaining between them.

This clone was picked up a small number of times. J is TRBJ2-7 and V is TRBV5-1; TRBD1 might be the D (6 bases). V gave up 4 bases and J gave up 3 bases, with 17 bases separating them. The germline V gene has CDR1 SGHRS and CDR2 YFSETQ. The CDR3 has 15 amino acids. CDR3 residues: CASSTRGSSFYEQYF. CDR3 DNA: TGCGCCAGCAGCACCAGGGGATCCTCCTTCTACGAGCAGTACTTC.

The chain carries TRBV7-2 and TRBJ1-4; 10 nucleotides match TRBD1. This CDR3 has 14 residues. Germline-derived CDR1 and CDR2 are SGHTA and FQGNSA. V shed 5 bases, J shed 8 bases, and the junction held 5 bases outside the gene matches. This CDR3 is CASSLDRGDEKLFF. The CDR3 region has the DNA TGTGCCAGCAGCCTGGACAGGGGGGACGAAAAACTGTTTTTT. Looking up the rest from reference TRBV7-2 and TRBJ1-4 gives the full variable domain: GAGVSQSPSNKVTEKGKDVELRCDPISGHTALYWYRQSLGQGLEFLIYFQGNSAPDKSGLPSDRFSAERTGGSVSTLTIQRTQQEDSAVYLCASSLDRGDEKLFFGSGTQLSVL.

The chain links TRBV5-4 to TRBJ2-5, with D perhaps matching TRBD2 (5 bases). The CDR3 extends over 16 amino acids. Germline-derived CDR1 and CDR2 are SGHNT and YYREEE (reference sequence). Trimming removed 0 bases from V and 6 bases from J, with 18 bases in between. CDR3 DNA: TGTGCCAGCAGCTTGGGAGGGCCAGGAGGAGCCCAGACCCAGTACTTC. It yields the protein CASSLGGPGGAQTQYF.

This clone has only a few counts. V and J are TRBV7-2 and TRBJ2-1; D may be TRBD1 (6 bases). The V end lost 8 bases, the J end lost 4 bases, and 18 bases lay between the germline ends. Germline lookup yields CDR1 SGHTA and CDR2 FQGNSA. The CDR3 consists of 15 residues. The CDR3 spells CASPLRDNPYNEQFF. The CDR3 coding sequence is TGTGCCAGCCCCTTGAGGGACAACCCTTACAATGAGCAGTTCTTC.